This T cell receptor (beta chain) was sequenced for a study of cytomegalovirus exposure and HLA in healthy donors. This CDR3 is built from 15 residues. The V gene's germline CDR1 is SQVTM and CDR2 ANQGSEA. On this clone: At one end the junction does not follow the germline gene, possibly because of a read error.

This PCR relied on a set of 60 Vbeta primers and 13 Jbeta primers. In the source study's methods: A follow-up analysis tallied about 88 million unique TCR beta chains, some 11 million shared. Only in-frame clones appear in the TCRdb table, and some are missing; sequencing was by immunoSEQ multiplex PCR. The DNA gave D and trimming, while V, J and clone size come from that table. The data show approximately 79,000 clones, with roughly 80% seen just once and roughly 1.9% held by the top ten. V and J are TRBV29-1 and TRBJ2-1, with 12 bases fitting TRBD2. The sequenced sample consisted of PBMCs. The sequence was obtained from a boy aged 5-17 years in good health and CMV-seronegative. In nucleotides, the CDR3 is TGCAGCGTCGAAGGACTAGCGGGAACGTACAATGAGCAGTTCTTC. Translation: CSVEGLAGTYNEQFF.